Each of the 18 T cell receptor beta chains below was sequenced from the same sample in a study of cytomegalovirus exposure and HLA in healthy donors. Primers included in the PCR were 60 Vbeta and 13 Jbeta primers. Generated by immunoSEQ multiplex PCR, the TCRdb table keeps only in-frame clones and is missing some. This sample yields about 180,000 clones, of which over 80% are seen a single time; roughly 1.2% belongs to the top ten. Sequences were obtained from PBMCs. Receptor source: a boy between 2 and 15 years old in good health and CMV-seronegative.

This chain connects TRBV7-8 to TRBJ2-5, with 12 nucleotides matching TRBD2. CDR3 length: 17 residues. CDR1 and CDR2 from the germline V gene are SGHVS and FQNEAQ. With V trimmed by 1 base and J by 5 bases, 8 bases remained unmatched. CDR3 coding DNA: TGTGCCAGCAGCTTAGAATACGCCGGGACTAGCGGGGAGACCCAGTACTTC. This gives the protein CASSLEYAGTSGETQYF.

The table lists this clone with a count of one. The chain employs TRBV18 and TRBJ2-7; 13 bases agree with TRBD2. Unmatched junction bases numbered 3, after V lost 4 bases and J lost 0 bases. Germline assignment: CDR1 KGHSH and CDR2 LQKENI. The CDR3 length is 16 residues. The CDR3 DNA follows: TGTGCCAGCTCACTGGGGACTAGCGGGATCTCCTACGAGCAGTACTTC. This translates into CASSLGTSGISYEQYF.

The CDR3 DNA sequence: TGTGCCAGTAGTATAGAGGGGGGAGTTTTCTATAGCAATCAGCCCCAGCATTTT. This encodes CASSIEGGVFYSNQPQHF. J is TRBJ1-5 and V is TRBV19; perhaps TRBD1 as D (5 bases). Germline V lookup: CDR1 LNHDA, CDR2 SQIVND (reference sequence). Deletions cut 0 bases from V and 0 bases from J, with 15 bases between. The CDR3 runs to 18 residues.

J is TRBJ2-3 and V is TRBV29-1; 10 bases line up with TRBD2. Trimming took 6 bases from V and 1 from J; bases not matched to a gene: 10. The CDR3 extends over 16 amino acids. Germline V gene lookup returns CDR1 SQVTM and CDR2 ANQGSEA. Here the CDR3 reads CSVAGRTSGRTDTQYF. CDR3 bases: TGCAGCGTCGCCGGGAGGACTAGCGGTCGCACAGATACGCAGTATTTT.

CDR3 sequence reads: CAWSLITGGQETQYF. The DNA for the CDR3 is TGTGCCTGGAGCCTCATCACGGGAGGGCAAGAGACCCAGTACTTC. The chain uses TRBV30 and TRBJ2-5; 8 nucleotides line up with TRBD2. J was trimmed by 2 bases and V by 3 bases; bases with no gene match: 8. From germline, CDR1 is GTSNPN and CDR2 SVGIG (reference sequence). The CDR3 runs to 15 residues.

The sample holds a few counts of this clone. The CDR3 region is CASSPGEGRDTQYF. In nucleotides, the CDR3 is TGTGCCAGCAGCCCGGGGGAGGGCAGAGATACGCAGTATTTT. The chain carries TRBV27 and TRBJ2-3, with TRBD2 matching over 7 bases. J was trimmed by 5 bases and V by 6 bases; bases with no gene match: 8. The CDR3 consists of 14 residues. The germline CDR1 and CDR2 sequences are MNHEY and SMNVEV (reference sequence).

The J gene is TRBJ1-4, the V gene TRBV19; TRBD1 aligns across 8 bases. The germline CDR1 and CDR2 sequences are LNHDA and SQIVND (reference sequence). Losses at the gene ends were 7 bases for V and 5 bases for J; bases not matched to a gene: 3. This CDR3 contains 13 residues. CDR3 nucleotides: TGTGCCAGTAATGACAGGGGAAATGAAAAACTGTTTTTT. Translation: CASNDRGNEKLFF.

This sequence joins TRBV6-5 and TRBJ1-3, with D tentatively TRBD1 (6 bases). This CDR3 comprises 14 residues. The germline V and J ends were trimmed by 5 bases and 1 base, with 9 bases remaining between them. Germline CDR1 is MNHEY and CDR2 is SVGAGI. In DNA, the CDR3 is TGTGCCAGCAGTAGTACAGGGTCTGGAAACACCATATATTTT. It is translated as CASSSTGSGNTIYF.

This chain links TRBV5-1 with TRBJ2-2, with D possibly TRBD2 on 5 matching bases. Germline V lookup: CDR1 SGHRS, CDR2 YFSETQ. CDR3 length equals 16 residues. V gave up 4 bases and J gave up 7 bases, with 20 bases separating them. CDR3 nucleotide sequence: TGCGCCAGCAGCCTAGGACCACGGGGTTCGAACGGGGAGCTGTTTTTT. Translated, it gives CASSLGPRGSNGELFF.

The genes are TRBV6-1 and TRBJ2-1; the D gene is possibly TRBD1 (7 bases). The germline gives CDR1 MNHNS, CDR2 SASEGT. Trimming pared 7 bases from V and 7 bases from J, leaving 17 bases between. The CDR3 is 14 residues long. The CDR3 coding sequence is TGTGCCAGCACTGGAGGGGGCACGGGTAATGAGCAGTTCTTC. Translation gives CASTGGGTGNEQFF.

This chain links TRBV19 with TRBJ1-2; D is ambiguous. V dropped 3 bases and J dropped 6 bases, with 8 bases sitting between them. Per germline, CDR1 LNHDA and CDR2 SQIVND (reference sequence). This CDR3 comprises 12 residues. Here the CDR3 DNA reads TGTGCCAGTAGTATTGGGAGGGATGGCTACACCTTC. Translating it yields CASSIGRDGYTF.

CDR3 DNA: TGTGCCTGGAGTGCGCCCTCACCTAGCGGAACTTACGAGCAGTACTTC. Translating it yields CAWSAPSPSGTYEQYF. The chain recombines TRBV30 with TRBJ2-7; 7 nucleotides agree with TRBD2. The V gene end was trimmed by 1 base and the J gene end by 4 bases; junction bases not matched to a gene: 13. CDR3 length: 16 amino acids. In germline, CDR1 is GTSNPN, CDR2 SVGIG (reference sequence). Full variable domain (remainder filled in from reference TRBV30 and TRBJ2-7): SQTIHQWPATLVQPVGSPLSLECTVEGTSNPNLYWYRQAAGRGLQLLFYSVGIGQISSEVPQNLSASRPQDRQFILSSKKLLLSDSGFYLCAWSAPSPSGTYEQYFGPGTRLTVT.

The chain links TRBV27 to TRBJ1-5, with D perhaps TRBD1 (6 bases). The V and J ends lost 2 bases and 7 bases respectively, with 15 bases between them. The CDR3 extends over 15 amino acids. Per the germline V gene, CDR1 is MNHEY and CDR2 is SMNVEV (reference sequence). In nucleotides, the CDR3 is TGTGCCAGCAGTTTAGTATCGGGAGGGGGGCAGCCCCAGCATTTT. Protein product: CASSLVSGGGQPQHF.

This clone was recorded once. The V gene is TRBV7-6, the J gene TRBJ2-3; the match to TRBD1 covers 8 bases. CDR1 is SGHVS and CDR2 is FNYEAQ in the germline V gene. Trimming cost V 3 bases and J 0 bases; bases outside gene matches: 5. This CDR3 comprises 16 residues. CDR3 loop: CASSFGRTGSTDTQYF. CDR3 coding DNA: TGTGCCAGCAGCTTTGGGCGGACAGGGAGCACAGATACGCAGTATTTT.

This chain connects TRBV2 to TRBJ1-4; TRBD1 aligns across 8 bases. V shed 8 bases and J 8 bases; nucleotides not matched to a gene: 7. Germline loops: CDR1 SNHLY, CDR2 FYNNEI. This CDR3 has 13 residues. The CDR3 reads CASSDREEEKLFF. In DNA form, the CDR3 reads TGTGCCAGCTCGGACAGGGAGGAAGAAAAACTGTTTTTT.

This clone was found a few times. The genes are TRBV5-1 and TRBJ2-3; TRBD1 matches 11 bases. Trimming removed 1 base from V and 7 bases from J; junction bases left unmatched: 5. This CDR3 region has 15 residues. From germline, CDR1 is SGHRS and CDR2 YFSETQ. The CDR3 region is CASSLTGTGGNTQYF. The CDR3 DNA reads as TGCGCCAGCAGCTTGACCGGGACAGGGGGGAATACGCAGTATTTT.

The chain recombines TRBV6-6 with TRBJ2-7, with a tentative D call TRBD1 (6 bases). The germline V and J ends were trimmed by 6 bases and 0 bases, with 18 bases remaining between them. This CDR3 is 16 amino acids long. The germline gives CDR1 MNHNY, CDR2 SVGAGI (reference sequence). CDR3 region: CASRRTSTGNSYEQYF. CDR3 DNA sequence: TGTGCCAGCAGACGTACCAGCACAGGGAACTCCTACGAGCAGTACTTC.

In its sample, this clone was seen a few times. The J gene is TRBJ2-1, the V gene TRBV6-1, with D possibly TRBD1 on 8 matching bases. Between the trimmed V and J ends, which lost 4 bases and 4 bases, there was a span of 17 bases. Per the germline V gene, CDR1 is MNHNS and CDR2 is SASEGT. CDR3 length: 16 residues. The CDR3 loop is CASSAQGGFRYNEQFF. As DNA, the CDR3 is TGTGCCAGCAGTGCACAGGGGGGGTTCCGTTACAATGAGCAGTTCTTC.